This TCR beta chain was retrieved from a study of cytomegalovirus exposure and HLA in healthy donors. Germline V gene sequence: CDR1 MNHNS, CDR2 SASEGT. This CDR3 comprises 12 residues. Deletions cut 6 bases from V and 5 bases from J, with 8 bases between. Of note for this clone: The antigen is not known.

With 60 Vbeta and 13 Jbeta primers, the PCR was carried out. The repertoire was sequenced with immunoSEQ multiplex PCR; TCRdb's copy has only in-frame clones and lacks some. The data hold 150,000 to 200,000 clones, with 80% to 90% observed a single time. Study-wide results and limits: Through in vitro validation, three CMV-associated chains were shown to be specific for CMV antigens. Exclusion applied to some V segments, including TRBV6-2 and TRBV6-3, as they were indistinguishable.

The J gene is TRBJ2-1, the V gene TRBV6-1, with D uncertain. The TCR originated in a woman aged 18-29 years in good health and CMV-seronegative. Sequencing was performed on PBMCs. CDR3 sequence reads: CASSSRNNEQFF. In DNA form, the CDR3 reads TGTGCCAGCAGCTCTAGAAACAATGAGCAGTTCTTC.